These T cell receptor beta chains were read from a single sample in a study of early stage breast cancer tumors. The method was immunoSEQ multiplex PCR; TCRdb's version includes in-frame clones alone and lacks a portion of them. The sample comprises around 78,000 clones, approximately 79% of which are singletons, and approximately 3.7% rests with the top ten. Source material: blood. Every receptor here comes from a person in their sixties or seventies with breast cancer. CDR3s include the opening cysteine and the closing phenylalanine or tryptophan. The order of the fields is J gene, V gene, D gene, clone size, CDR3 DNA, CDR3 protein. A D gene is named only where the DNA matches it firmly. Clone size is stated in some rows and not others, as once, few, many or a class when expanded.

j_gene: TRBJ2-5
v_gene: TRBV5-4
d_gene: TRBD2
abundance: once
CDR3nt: TGTGCCAGCAGCGTCTCAGCGGGAGTACTTGAGACCCAGTACTTC
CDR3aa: CASSVSAGVLETQYF

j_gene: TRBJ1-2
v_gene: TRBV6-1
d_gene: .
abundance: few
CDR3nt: TGCGCAATAAGCTGGCAGACAGACTATGGCTACACCTTC
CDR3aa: CAISWQTDYGYTF

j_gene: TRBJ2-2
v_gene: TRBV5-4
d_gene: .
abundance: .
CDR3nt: TGTGCCAGCAGCTACAATTCGGGGGAGCTGTTTTTT
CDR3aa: CASSYNSGELFF

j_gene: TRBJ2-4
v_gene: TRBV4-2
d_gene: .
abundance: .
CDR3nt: TGTGCCAGCAGCCAAGATCGCTACAACATTCAGTACTTC
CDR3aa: CASSQDRYNIQYF

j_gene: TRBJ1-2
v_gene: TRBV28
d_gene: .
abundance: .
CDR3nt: TGTGCCAGCAGTTTACAAGGGGGTGGCTACACCTTC
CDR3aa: CASSLQGGGYTF

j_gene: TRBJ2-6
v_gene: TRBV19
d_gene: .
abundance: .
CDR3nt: TGTGCCAGTAGTACGGCAGGTGGTGGGGCCAACGTCCTGACTTTC
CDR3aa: CASSTAGGGANVLTF

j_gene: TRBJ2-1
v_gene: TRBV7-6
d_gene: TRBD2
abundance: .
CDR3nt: TGTGCCAGCAAGAGCGGGGCCGGTTACAATGAGCAGTTCTTC
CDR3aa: CASKSGAGYNEQFF

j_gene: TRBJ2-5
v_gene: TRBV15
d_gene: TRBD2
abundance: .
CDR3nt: TGTGCCACCTCAGGGAGGGGAAGGCGGGAGACCCAGTACTTC
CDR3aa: CATSGRGRRETQYF

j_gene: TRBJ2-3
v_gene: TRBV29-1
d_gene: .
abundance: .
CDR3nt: TGCAGCGTTGAACATGGGGTGGGCGATACGCAGTATTTT
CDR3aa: CSVEHGVGDTQYF

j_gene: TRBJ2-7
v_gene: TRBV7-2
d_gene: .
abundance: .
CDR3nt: TGTGCCAGCAGCTTAGATTCCCGCCAGCCCCGGGGCTTC
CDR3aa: CASSLDSRQPRGF

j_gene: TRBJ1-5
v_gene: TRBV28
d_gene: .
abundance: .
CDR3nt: TGTGCCAGCAGTTCCAAGGGGAGGATTAGCAATCAGCCCCAGCATTTT
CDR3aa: CASSSKGRISNQPQHF

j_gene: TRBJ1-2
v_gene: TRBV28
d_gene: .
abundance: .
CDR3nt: TGTGCCAGCAGGTGGGGCAGGGGAAACTATGGCTACACCTTC
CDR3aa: CASRWGRGNYGYTF

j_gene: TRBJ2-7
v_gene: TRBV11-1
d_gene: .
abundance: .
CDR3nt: TGTGCCAGCAGCTCCGACTCTTCCTACGAGCAGTACTTC
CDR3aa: CASSSDSSYEQYF

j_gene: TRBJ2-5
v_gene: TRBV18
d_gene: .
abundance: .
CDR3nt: TGTGCCAGCTCACGGGGACTTCAAGAGACCCAGTACTTC
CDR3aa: CASSRGLQETQYF

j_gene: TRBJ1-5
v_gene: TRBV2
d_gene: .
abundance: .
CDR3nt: TGTGCCAGCAGTGATGTAGATCAGCCCCAGCATTTT
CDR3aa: CASSDVDQPQHF

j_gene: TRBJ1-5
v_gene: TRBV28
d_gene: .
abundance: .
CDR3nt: TGTGCCAGCACCTCTCGGGATCAGCCCCAGCATTTT
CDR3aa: CASTSRDQPQHF

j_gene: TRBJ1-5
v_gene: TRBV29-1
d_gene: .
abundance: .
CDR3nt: TGCAGCGTCCAGTCACTAAATCAGCCCCAGCATTTT
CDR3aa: CSVQSLNQPQHF

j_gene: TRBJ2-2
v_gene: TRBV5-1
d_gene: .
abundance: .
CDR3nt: TGCGCCAGCAGCCTTGCGGGGGCGCGGAACACCGGGGAGCTGTTTTTT
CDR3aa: CASSLAGARNTGELFF

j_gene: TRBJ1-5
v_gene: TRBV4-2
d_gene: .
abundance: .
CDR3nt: TGTGCCAGCAGCCCGGACCCGGGTCAGCCCCAGCATTTT
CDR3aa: CASSPDPGQPQHF

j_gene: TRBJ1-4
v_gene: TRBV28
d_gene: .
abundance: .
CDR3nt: TGTGCCAGCAGTTCTTACTCTCTTGCAACTAATGAAAAACTGTTTTTT
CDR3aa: CASSSYSLATNEKLFF

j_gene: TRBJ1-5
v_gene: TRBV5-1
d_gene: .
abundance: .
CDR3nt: TGCGCCAGCAGCTTGGATGGGAATCAGCCCCAGCATTTT
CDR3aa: CASSLDGNQPQHF

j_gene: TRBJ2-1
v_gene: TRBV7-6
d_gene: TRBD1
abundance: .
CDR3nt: TGTGCCAGCAGCTTACACAGGGGCGATTCCGTTTCCAATGAGCAGTTCTTC
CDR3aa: CASSLHRGDSVSNEQFF

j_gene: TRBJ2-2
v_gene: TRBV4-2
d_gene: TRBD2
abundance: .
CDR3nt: TGTGCCAGCAGCCCCCTGGGTCAGGGAAGCGGGGGGCGAGACGGGGAGCTGTTTTTT
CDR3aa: CASSPLGQGSGGRDGELFF

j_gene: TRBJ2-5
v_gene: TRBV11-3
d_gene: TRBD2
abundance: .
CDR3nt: TGTGCCAGCAGCTTCGGACTAGGTGGTGAGACCCAGTACTTC
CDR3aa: CASSFGLGGETQYF

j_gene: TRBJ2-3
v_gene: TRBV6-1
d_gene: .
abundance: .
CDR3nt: TGTGCCAGCAGTGAAAGGATGGGTGCAGATACGCAGTATTTT
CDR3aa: CASSERMGADTQYF

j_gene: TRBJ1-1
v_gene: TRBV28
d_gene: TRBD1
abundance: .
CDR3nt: TGTGCCAGCACCATTACAGGGGAACGCGATGAAGCTTTCTTT
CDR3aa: CASTITGERDEAFF

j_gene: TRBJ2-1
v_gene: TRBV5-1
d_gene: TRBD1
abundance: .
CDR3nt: TGCGCCAGCAGCTCTCGACAGGGATCCTACAATGAGCAGTTCTTC
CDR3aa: CASSSRQGSYNEQFF

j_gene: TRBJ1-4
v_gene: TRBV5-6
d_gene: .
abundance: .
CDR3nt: TGTGCCAGCCACCGGGGGTCAACTAATGAAAAACTGTTTTTT
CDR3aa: CASHRGSTNEKLFF

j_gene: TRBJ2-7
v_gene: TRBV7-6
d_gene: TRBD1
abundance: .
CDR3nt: TGTGCCAGCAGCCGCAGCGCAGGGGGCACGTCCTACGAGCAGTACTTC
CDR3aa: CASSRSAGGTSYEQYF

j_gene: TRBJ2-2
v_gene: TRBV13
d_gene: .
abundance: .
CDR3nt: TGTGCCAGCAGCCCGATTCAGGGACTGAACACCGGGGAGCTGTTTTTT
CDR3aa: CASSPIQGLNTGELFF

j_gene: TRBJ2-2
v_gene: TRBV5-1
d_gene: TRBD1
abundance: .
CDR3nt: TGCGCCAGCAGCCAACAGGGGACCGGGGAGCTGTTTTTT
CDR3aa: CASSQQGTGELFF

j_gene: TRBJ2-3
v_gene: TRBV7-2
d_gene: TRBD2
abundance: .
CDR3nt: TGTGCCAGCAGCCTCGGGGGGGGTGATAGCACAGATACGCAGTATTTT
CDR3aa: CASSLGGGDSTDTQYF

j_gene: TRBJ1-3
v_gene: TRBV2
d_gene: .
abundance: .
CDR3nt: TGTGCCAGCGAACGGGGCTCTGGAAACACCATATATTTT
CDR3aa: CASERGSGNTIYF

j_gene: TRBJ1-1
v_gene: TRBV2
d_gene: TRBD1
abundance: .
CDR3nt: TGTGCCAGCAGTGGACAGGGAACGATGAACACTGAAGCTTTCTTT
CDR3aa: CASSGQGTMNTEAFF

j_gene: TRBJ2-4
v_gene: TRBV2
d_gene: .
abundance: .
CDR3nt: TGTGCCAGCAGTGAAATGGGCATTCAGTACTTC
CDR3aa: CASSEMGIQYF

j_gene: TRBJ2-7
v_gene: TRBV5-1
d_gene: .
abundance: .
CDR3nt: TGCGCCAGCAGCCCTGGACAGAAGGACGAGCAGTACTTC
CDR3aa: CASSPGQKDEQYF

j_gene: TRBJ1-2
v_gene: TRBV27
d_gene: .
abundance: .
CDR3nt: TGTGCCAGCAGTTGGAGGGGGAGCGGCTATGGCTACACCTTC
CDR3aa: CASSWRGSGYGYTF

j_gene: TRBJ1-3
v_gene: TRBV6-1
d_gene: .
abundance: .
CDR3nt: TGTGCCAGCAGTGAAAGGGACTGGACAGCAGGAAACACCATATATTTT
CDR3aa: CASSERDWTAGNTIYF

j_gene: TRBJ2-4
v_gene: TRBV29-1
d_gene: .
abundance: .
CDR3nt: TGCAGCGTACCCAGAGAGCAGCCCAAAAACATTCAGTACTTC
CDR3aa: CSVPREQPKNIQYF

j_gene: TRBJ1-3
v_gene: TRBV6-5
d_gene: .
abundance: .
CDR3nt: TGTGCCAGCACCCATCAAGGGAACTCTGGAAACACCATATATTTT
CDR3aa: CASTHQGNSGNTIYF

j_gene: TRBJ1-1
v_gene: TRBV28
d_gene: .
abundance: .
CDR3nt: TGTGCCAGCAGTTTGGGAAAAGCTTTCTTT
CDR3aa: CASSLGKAFF

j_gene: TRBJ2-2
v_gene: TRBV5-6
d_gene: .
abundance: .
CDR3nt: TGTGCCAGCAGCTTGCAGAACACCGGGGAGCTGTTTTTT
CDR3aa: CASSLQNTGELFF

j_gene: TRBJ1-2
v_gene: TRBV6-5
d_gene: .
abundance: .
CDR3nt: TGTGCCAGCAGTTACACGGGGGCGGGAGGCTACACCTTC
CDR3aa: CASSYTGAGGYTF

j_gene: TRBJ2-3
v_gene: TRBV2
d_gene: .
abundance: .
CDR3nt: TGTGCCAGCAAAGCAACCCACTCCATGGTCACAGATACGCAGTATTTT
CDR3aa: CASKATHSMVTDTQYF

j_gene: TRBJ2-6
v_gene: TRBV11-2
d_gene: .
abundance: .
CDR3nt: TGTGCCAGCAGCTTACCCTCAGGGACGGGTGGGGCCAACGTCCTGACTTTC
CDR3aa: CASSLPSGTGGANVLTF